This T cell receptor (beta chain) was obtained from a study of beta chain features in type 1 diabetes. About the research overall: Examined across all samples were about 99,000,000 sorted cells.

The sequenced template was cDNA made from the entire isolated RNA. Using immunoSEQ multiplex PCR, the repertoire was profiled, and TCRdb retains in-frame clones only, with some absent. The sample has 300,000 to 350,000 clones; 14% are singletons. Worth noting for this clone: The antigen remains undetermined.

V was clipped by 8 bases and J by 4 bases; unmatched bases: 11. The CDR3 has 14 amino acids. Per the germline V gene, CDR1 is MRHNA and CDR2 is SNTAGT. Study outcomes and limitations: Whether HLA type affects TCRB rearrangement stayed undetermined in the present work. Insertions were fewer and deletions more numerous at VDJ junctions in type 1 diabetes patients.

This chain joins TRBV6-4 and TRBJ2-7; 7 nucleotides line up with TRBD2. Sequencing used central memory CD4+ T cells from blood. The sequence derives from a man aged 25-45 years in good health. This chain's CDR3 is CASPPTSAAYEQYV. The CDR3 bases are TGTGCCAGCCCTCCAACTAGCGCTGCATACGAGCAGTACGTC.